This TCR beta chain stems from a study of blood T cell repertoires in COVID-19. Study context: Material from acute and convalescent COVID-19 was sourced from the United States, Italy and Spain. Nucleic acid was either cDNA or gDNA, and it came from T cells, B-cell-depleted T cells, or PBMCs.

The J segment lost 6 bases and the V segment lost 6 bases, leaving 10 bases of the junction unmatched. The CDR3 loop spans 15 amino acids. The germline gives CDR1 LNHDA, CDR2 SQIVND (reference sequence). Authors' methods: It was from reference gene primer amplification that nucleated cell counts were estimated. Assay used: immunoSEQ multiplex PCR; TCRdb lists only in-frame clones, some missing. V and J calls and clone size are given by that table; D and trimming were obtained from the DNA. The repertoire holds roughly 250,000 clones, with 75% to 90% as singletons. The TCR sequence derives from a woman aged 60-75 years with active or convalescent COVID-19. The gene calls are TRBV19 and TRBJ2-5; 10 bases line up with TRBD2. Material for sequencing was peripheral blood. The CDR3 coding sequence is TGTGCCAGTAGCCCCGGCTCGACTAGCGGGCAGACCCAGTACTTC. Translation gives CASSPGSTSGQTQYF. The full variable domain, completed using reference TRBV19 and TRBJ2-5, is DGGITQSPKYLFRKEGQNVTLSCEQNLNHDAMYWYRQDPGQGLRLIYYSQIVNDFQKGDIAEGYSVSREKKESFPLTVTSAQKNPTAFYLCASSPGSTSGQTQYFGPGTRLLVL.